Presented here are 6 T cell receptor beta chains from one specimen sequenced in a study of cytomegalovirus exposure and HLA in healthy donors. This PCR relied on a set of 60 Vbeta primers and 13 Jbeta primers. Sequencing used immunoSEQ multiplex PCR; TCRdb keeps in-frame clones, though not all of them. The sample includes 150,000 or so clones, around 80% seen only once; the top ten take 1%. The sequenced sample was PBMCs. The source is a woman aged 45-60 years in good health and CMV-seropositive.

A note on this clone: The junction and the germline gene differ at one end; a read error may be behind it. The rearrangement links TRBV30 to TRBJ1-2; the D is unclear. The CDR3 contains 13 residues. Germline V gives CDR1 GTSNPN, CDR2 SVGIG (reference sequence). The CDR3 DNA is TGTGTCTGGAGTCCCCAGGCCAACTATGGCTACACCTTC. Residues: CVWSPQANYGYTF.

This sequence joins TRBV5-6 and TRBJ2-1, with D perhaps TRBD2 (5 bases). In germline, CDR1 is SGHDT, CDR2 YYEEEE. The CDR3 contains 14 residues. Trimming stripped 5 bases from V and 6 bases from J, with 15 bases between. CDR3 protein: CASRPSLGSNEQFF. For the CDR3, the DNA is TGTGCCAGCAGGCCAAGTCTAGGGAGCAATGAGCAGTTCTTC.

This clone has a handful of counts. The V call is TRBV11-2, the J call TRBJ1-2, with 7 bases identical to TRBD1. The CDR3 contains 16 residues. The trim removed 4 bases at V and 2 bases at J, leaving 10 bases unmatched. The germline V gene has CDR1 SGHAT and CDR2 FQNNGV. CDR3 loop: CASSSKGKTGNYGYTF. Written as DNA, the CDR3 is TGTGCCAGCAGCTCCAAGGGGAAGACAGGGAACTATGGCTACACCTTC.

The chain is built from TRBV19 and TRBJ2-1, with TRBD1 matching over 12 bases. This CDR3 is 16 amino acids long. The V segment lost 1 base and the J segment 6 bases; nucleotides outside the gene matches: 4. Germline V CDR1 and CDR2: LNHDA, SQIVND (reference sequence). The CDR3 DNA sequence: TGTGCCAGTAGTATAGGGCCGGGACAGGGGGCCAATGAGCAGTTCTTC. Encoded protein: CASSIGPGQGANEQFF.

Comments on this clone: One end of the junction fails to match germline, which may point to a read error. The chain recombines TRBV18 with TRBJ2-5; D may be TRBD1 (6 bases). The CDR3 runs to 15 residues. Germline V gene sequence: CDR1 KGHSH, CDR2 LQKENI. CDR3 amino acids: CASSPQGGEPETQYF. In DNA form, the CDR3 reads TGTGCCAGCTCGCCACAGGGTGGGGAGCCAGAGACCCAGTACTTC.

The chain combines TRBV7-2 with TRBJ1-2; D might be TRBD1 (5 bases). Germline V gene sequence: CDR1 SGHTA, CDR2 FQGNSA. This CDR3 has 17 residues. Trimming took 1 base from V and 6 from J, leaving 21 bases between them. The chain's CDR3 is CASSLEGVTLRRDGYTF. The CDR3 nucleotides are TGTGCCAGCAGCTTAGAAGGGGTGACCTTGCGACGGGATGGCTACACCTTC.